This T cell receptor beta chain was found in a study of shared clonotypes between healthy human individuals. The V gene lost 3 bases and the J gene lost 6 bases, with 6 bases spanning the gap. This CDR3 is built from 12 residues. Measured with immunoSEQ multiplex PCR; TCRdb has only the in-frame clones, and not every one. The sample contains over 2 million clones, around 95% of which appear only once. The sequencing sample was made of naive CD4+ T cells sorted from blood. The subset here: CD45RA+ positively selected. The rearrangement links TRBV5-3 to TRBJ2-2; tentatively, D is TRBD2 (5 bases). TRBV5-3 carries the ORF label, with uncertain function. The source is a man between 18 and 35 years old in good health. CDR3 nucleotides: TGTGCCAGAAGCTCGAGGGCCGGGGAGCTGTTTTTT. Translating gives CARSSRAGELFF.